Following are 19 T cell receptor beta chains from one sample sequenced in a study of blood T cell repertoires in COVID-19. Method: immunoSEQ multiplex PCR; TCRdb's copy keeps in-frame clones and lacks some. The sample records approximately 150,000 clones, roughly three quarters being singletons. The sample comprised peripheral blood. The receptor set was obtained from a man between 50 and 59 years old with active or convalescent COVID-19.

This sequence joins TRBV29-1 and TRBJ1-2; D possibly corresponds to TRBD1 (5 bases). Germline V lookup: CDR1 SQVTM, CDR2 ANQGSEA. This CDR3 spans 14 amino acids. V dropped 0 bases and J dropped 7 bases, with 15 bases sitting between them. The CDR3 sequence: CSVEDNRQGVGYTF. The CDR3 DNA reads as TGCAGCGTTGAAGATAATAGGCAGGGTGTTGGCTACACCTTC.

J is TRBJ1-2 and V is TRBV19, with TRBD1 identical over 7 bases. The CDR3 is 13 residues long. Germline V lookup: CDR1 LNHDA, CDR2 SQIVND (reference sequence). V lost 3 bases to trimming and J lost 8 bases; unmatched junction nucleotides: 6. The CDR3: CASSIRGIYGYTF. CDR3 bases: TGTGCCAGTAGTATCAGGGGGATATACGGCTACACCTTC.

The chain couples TRBV9 to TRBJ2-1; 15 bases fit TRBD2. Germline trimming cut 4 bases from V and 4 bases from J; bases unmatched to any gene: 9. CDR3 length: 18 residues. The germline V gene encodes CDR1 SGDLS and CDR2 YYNGEE. In DNA form, the CDR3 reads TGTGCCAGCAGCCCCCGGACTAGCGGGAGGGCCTTTTACAATGAGCAGTTCTTC. Translation gives CASSPRTSGRAFYNEQFF.

This chain connects TRBV28 to TRBJ1-2; D may be TRBD1 (5 bases). Trimming took off 6 bases at V and 4 bases at J, with 15 bases between the two ends. Germline CDR1 and CDR2: MDHEN and SYDVKM. This CDR3 region has 14 residues. CDR3 nucleotide sequence: TGTGCCAGCAGACTTATGGGGGGTAGCTATGGCTACACCTTC. Its protein product is CASRLMGGSYGYTF.

This chain links TRBV19 with TRBJ2-2, with 12 bases aligning to TRBD2. V was clipped by 3 bases and J by 3 bases; unmatched bases: 5. CDR3 length: 17 amino acids. Germline CDR1 is LNHDA and CDR2 is SQIVND (reference sequence). Here the CDR3 DNA reads TGTGCCAGTAGTATCGGACTAGCGGGATGGGACACCGGGGAGCTGTTTTTT. Translating gives CASSIGLAGWDTGELFF.

The chain joins TRBV10-2 to TRBJ1-4, with D maybe TRBD1 (5 bases). The CDR3 runs 15 residues. V dropped 1 base and J dropped 8 bases, with 14 bases sitting between them. CDR1 is WSHSY and CDR2 is SAAADI in the germline V gene. The CDR3 nucleotides are TGCGCCAGCAGTGAGTTGCCAGGGAAGGGGGAAAAACTGTTTTTT. Its protein is CASSELPGKGEKLFF.

The V call is TRBV27, the J call TRBJ2-1, with 7 positions matching TRBD2. Germline loops: CDR1 MNHEY, CDR2 SMNVEV (reference sequence). Unmatched junction bases numbered 9, after V lost 0 bases and J lost 4 bases. There are 17 residues in the CDR3. The CDR3 loop reads CASSLSWGGARYNEQFF. For the CDR3, the DNA is TGTGCCAGCAGTTTATCCTGGGGGGGAGCAAGGTACAATGAGCAGTTCTTC.

V is TRBV3-1 (or the pseudogene TRBV3-2) and J is TRBJ2-7; D unclear. The CDR3 sequence is 13 residues long. V was trimmed by 3 bases and J by 6 bases, leaving 12 bases between them. Looked up from germline, CDR1 is LGHDT and CDR2 is YNNKEL (reference sequence). CDR3 amino acids: CASSHGRGGEQYF. The CDR3 DNA reads as TGTGCCAGCAGCCATGGTCGTGGCGGCGAGCAGTACTTC.

V gene TRBV5-1 combines with J gene TRBJ1-5, with 9 bases that match TRBD1. Trimming at V came to 4 bases and at J to 6 bases, leaving 11 bases not matched to a gene. The CDR3 extends over 16 amino acids. The germline V gene has CDR1 SGHRS and CDR2 YFSETQ. The CDR3 is CASSESGTGTGQPQHF. CDR3 bases: TGCGCCAGCAGCGAATCCGGGACAGGGACCGGTCAGCCCCAGCATTTT.

The V and J genes are TRBV11-2 and TRBJ2-7; TRBD2 aligns across 14 bases. The trim removed 4 bases at V and 4 bases at J, leaving 3 bases unmatched. The CDR3 loop spans 15 amino acids. Germline lookup yields CDR1 SGHAT and CDR2 FQNNGV. The CDR3 here is CASSSGLAGAYEQYF. The CDR3 coding sequence is TGTGCCAGCAGCTCGGGACTAGCGGGAGCGTACGAGCAGTACTTC.

The chain carries TRBV28 and TRBJ2-7; 7 bases map to TRBD1. Losses at the gene ends were 6 bases for V and 2 bases for J; bases not matched to a gene: 7. The V gene's germline CDR1 is MDHEN and CDR2 SYDVKM. CDR3 size: 14 residues. Here the CDR3 reads CASSPGQSPYEQYF. The CDR3 coding sequence is TGTGCCAGCAGCCCGGGACAGTCCCCCTACGAGCAGTACTTC.

The sample holds one count of this clone. In DNA form, the CDR3 reads TGTGCCAGCAGTCCAATAGCGGGAGGACTCACAGATACGCAGTATTTT. It translates to CASSPIAGGLTDTQYF. The rearrangement links TRBV3-1 (or the pseudogene TRBV3-2) to TRBJ2-3; 10 nucleotides align to TRBD2. This CDR3 comprises 16 residues. Germline V gives CDR1 LGHDT, CDR2 YNNKEL (reference sequence). The V gene end was trimmed by 6 bases and the J gene end by 2 bases; junction bases not matched to a gene: 8.

In this sample, this clone turned up once. The chain carries TRBV28 and TRBJ1-5; the match to TRBD1 covers 9 bases. CDR1 MDHEN and CDR2 SYDVKM come from the germline V gene. This CDR3 is 13 amino acids long. V lost 6 bases and J lost 10; bases outside the gene matches: 7. CDR3 sequence: CASSLDRGRPQHF. The CDR3 DNA sequence: TGTGCCAGCAGCTTGGACAGGGGCAGACCCCAGCATTTT. The full variable domain, its missing parts supplied by reference TRBV28 and TRBJ1-5, is DVKVTQSSRYLVKRTGEKVFLECVQDMDHENMFWYRQDPGLGLRLIYFSYDVKMKEKGDIPEGYSVSREKKERFSLILESASTNQTSMYLCASSLDRGRPQHFGDGTRLSIL.

The V gene is TRBV4-1, the J gene TRBJ2-3; 9 positions match TRBD2. This CDR3 is built from 16 residues. Per germline, CDR1 MGHRA and CDR2 YSYEKL. J gave up 2 bases and V 1 base, and 4 bases lay outside the gene matches. CDR3 in amino acids: CASSQGLAGYTDTQYF. CDR3 nucleotide sequence: TGCGCCAGCAGCCAAGGCCTAGCGGGATACACAGATACGCAGTATTTT.

V gene TRBV7-7 combines with J gene TRBJ2-3; 8 bases match TRBD2. The CDR3 loop spans 13 amino acids. Germline V gene data show CDR1 as SSHAT and CDR2 as FNYEAQ (reference sequence). V shed 1 base, J shed 11 bases, and the junction held 5 bases outside the gene matches. The CDR3 DNA reads TGTGCCAGCAGCTTAGGTCCCCGGGAGGGGCAGTATTTT. Translated: CASSLGPREGQYF.

This clone has a handful of counts. This rearrangement joins TRBV7-3 to TRBJ1-1, with a weak D call TRBD1 (6 bases). The V end lost 2 bases, the J end lost 1 base, and 11 bases lay between the germline ends. The CDR3 runs 15 residues. Per the germline V gene, CDR1 is SGHTA and CDR2 is FQGTGA. CDR3 loop: CASSLQGKANTEAFF. CDR3 DNA sequence: TGTGCCAGCAGCTTACAGGGGAAGGCGAACACTGAAGCTTTCTTT.

The rearrangement joins TRBV9 to TRBJ2-5, with D perhaps TRBD2 (6 bases). The ends were cut back, 2 bases at V and 10 bases at J, with 15 bases in the middle. The CDR3 has 13 amino acids. Germline V gene data show CDR1 as SGDLS and CDR2 as YYNGEE. The CDR3 sequence: CASSVRPSRDQYF. CDR3 DNA sequence: TGTGCCAGCAGCGTCCGACCCTCGCGGGACCAGTACTTC.

In nucleotides, the CDR3 is TGTGCCAGCAGCTTACAGGGCGACTATGGCTACACCTTC. Translation: CASSLQGDYGYTF. V and J are TRBV7-3 and TRBJ1-2; D is possibly TRBD1 (5 bases). Germline CDR1 SGHTA, CDR2 FQGTGA. Trimming shortened V by 2 bases and J by 3 bases, and 7 bases separated the two germline ends. The CDR3 sequence is 13 residues long.

The gene calls are TRBV28 and TRBJ2-6, with 8 bases fitting TRBD1. Germline-derived CDR1 and CDR2 are MDHEN and SYDVKM. The CDR3 runs 15 residues. V was clipped by 5 bases and J by 4 bases; unmatched bases: 4. The CDR3 DNA sequence: TGTGCCAGCAGTATGACAGGGGCCGGGGCCAACGTCCTGACTTTC. Translation gives CASSMTGAGANVLTF.